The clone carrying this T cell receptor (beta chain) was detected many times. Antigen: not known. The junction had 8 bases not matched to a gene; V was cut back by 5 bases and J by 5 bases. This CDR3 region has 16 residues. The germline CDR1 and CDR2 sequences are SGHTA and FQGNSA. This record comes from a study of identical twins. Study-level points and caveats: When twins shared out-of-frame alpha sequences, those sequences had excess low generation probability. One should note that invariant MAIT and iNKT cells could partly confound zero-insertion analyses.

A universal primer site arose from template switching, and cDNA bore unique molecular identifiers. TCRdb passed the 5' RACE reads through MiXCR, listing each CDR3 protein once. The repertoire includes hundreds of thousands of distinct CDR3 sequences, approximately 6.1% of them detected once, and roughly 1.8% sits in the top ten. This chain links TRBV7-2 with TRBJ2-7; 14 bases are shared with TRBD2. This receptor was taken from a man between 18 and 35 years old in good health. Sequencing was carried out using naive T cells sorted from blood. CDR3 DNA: TGTGCCAGCAGCACCCTTGGGACTAGCGGGAGAAACGAGCAGTACTTC. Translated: CASSTLGTSGRNEQYF. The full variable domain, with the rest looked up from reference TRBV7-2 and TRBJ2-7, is GAGVSQSPSNKVTEKGKDVELRCDPISGHTALYWYRQSLGQGLEFLIYFQGNSAPDKSGLPSDRFSAERTGGSVSTLTIQRTQQEDSAVYLCASSTLGTSGRNEQYFGPGTRLTVT.